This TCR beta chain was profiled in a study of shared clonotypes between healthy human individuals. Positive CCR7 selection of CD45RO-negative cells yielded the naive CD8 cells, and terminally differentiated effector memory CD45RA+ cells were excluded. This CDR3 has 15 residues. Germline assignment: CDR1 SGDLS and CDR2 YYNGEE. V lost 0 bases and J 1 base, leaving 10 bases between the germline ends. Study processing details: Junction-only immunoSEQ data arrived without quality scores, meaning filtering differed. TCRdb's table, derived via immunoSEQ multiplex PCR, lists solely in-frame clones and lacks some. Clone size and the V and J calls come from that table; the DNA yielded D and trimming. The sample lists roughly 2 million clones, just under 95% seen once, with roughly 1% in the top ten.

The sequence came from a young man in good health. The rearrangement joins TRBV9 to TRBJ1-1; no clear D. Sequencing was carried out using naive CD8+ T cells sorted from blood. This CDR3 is CASSVGNYPNTEAFF. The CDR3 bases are TGTGCCAGCAGCGTAGGCAACTACCCGAACACTGAAGCTTTCTTT.